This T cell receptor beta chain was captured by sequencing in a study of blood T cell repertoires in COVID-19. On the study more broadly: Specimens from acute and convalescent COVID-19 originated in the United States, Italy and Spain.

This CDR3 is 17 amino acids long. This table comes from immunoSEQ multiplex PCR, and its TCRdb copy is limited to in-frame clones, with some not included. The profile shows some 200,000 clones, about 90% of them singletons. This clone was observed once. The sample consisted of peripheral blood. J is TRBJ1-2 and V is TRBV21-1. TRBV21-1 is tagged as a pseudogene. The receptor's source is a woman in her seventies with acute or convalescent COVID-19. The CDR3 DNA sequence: TGTGCCAGCAGCTCCCCTTGGGACTACCCGGGGATCTATGGCTACACCTTC. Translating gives CASSSPWDYPGIYGYTF.